Listed here is a single TCR beta chain. A second PCR of roughly 7 to 11 cycles used a sample-barcoded 5' primer and a J-beta primer mix. TCRdb itself ran the 5' RACE reads through MiXCR, one entry per CDR3 protein. The repertoire includes about 400,000 distinct CDR3 sequences, 52% of them detected once, and roughly 51% sits in the top ten. The CDR3 totals 15 residues. CDR1 and CDR2 (germline): MNHEY, SMNVEV (reference sequence). V was cut by 5 bases and J by 5 bases, with 18 bases left in between. This entry is derived from a study of blood T cells in healthy people across ages. The sample was blood. The chain carries TRBV27 and TRBJ2-5; D is unresolved. The clonotype was recovered from a man aged 60 to 69 in good health. This CDR3 is CASSPTNRLRETQYF. CDR3 DNA sequence: TGTGCCAGCAGTCCCACGAATAGGTTGCGGGAGACCCAGTACTTC.